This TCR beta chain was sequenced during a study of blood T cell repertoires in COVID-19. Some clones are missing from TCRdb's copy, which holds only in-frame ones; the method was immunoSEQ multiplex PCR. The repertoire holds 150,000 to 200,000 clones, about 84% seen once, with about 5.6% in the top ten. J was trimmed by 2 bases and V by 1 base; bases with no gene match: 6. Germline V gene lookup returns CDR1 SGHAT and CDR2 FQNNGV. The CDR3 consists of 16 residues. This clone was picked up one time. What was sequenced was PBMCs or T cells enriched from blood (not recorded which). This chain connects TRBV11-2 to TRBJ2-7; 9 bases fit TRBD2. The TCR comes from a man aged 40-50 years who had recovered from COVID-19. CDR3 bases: TGTGCCAGCAGCTTAGGCAGGGGCGGGGGGGCCTACGAGCAGTACTTC. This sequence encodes CASSLGRGGGAYEQYF.